The sequence of this TCR beta chain was determined in a study of OX40 agonist ivuxolimab in advanced cancers. Looking at the study overall: Three patients, one with hepatocellular carcinoma and two with cutaneous melanoma, responded partially. Study-level points and caveats: Near-lowest levels of clonal expansion characterized partial responders at 0.1-3.0 mg/kg. Dosing at 0.1 to 3.0 mg/kg was accompanied by clonal expansion of CD4+ and CD8+ blood T cells by week 6.

The assay was immunoSEQ multiplex PCR, and TCRdb's table has in-frame clones only and misses some. The table has about 62,000 clones, approximately 92% seen once; the top ten hold around 15%. Concerning this clone: As yet, its antigen is unknown.

The V gene end was trimmed by 4 bases and the J gene end by 6 bases; junction bases not matched to a gene: 13. Germline CDR1 is MGHRA and CDR2 is YSYEKL. The length of the CDR3 is 16 residues. Sampled blood was obtained at baseline, cycle 4 day 1, and cycle 7 day 1. This receptor was obtained from an adult with an advanced solid tumor such as melanoma, head and neck, liver or kidney cancer. Here the sequenced sample was CD4+ or CD8+ T cells sorted from blood, taken in a trial of the OX40 agonist ivuxolimab. The rearrangement links TRBV4-1 to TRBJ1-2; 8 bases fit TRBD1. The CDR3 nucleotides read TGCGCCAGCAGCCTCCACGTCACGGGACAGGATGATGGCTACACCTTC. Translation: CASSLHVTGQDDGYTF.